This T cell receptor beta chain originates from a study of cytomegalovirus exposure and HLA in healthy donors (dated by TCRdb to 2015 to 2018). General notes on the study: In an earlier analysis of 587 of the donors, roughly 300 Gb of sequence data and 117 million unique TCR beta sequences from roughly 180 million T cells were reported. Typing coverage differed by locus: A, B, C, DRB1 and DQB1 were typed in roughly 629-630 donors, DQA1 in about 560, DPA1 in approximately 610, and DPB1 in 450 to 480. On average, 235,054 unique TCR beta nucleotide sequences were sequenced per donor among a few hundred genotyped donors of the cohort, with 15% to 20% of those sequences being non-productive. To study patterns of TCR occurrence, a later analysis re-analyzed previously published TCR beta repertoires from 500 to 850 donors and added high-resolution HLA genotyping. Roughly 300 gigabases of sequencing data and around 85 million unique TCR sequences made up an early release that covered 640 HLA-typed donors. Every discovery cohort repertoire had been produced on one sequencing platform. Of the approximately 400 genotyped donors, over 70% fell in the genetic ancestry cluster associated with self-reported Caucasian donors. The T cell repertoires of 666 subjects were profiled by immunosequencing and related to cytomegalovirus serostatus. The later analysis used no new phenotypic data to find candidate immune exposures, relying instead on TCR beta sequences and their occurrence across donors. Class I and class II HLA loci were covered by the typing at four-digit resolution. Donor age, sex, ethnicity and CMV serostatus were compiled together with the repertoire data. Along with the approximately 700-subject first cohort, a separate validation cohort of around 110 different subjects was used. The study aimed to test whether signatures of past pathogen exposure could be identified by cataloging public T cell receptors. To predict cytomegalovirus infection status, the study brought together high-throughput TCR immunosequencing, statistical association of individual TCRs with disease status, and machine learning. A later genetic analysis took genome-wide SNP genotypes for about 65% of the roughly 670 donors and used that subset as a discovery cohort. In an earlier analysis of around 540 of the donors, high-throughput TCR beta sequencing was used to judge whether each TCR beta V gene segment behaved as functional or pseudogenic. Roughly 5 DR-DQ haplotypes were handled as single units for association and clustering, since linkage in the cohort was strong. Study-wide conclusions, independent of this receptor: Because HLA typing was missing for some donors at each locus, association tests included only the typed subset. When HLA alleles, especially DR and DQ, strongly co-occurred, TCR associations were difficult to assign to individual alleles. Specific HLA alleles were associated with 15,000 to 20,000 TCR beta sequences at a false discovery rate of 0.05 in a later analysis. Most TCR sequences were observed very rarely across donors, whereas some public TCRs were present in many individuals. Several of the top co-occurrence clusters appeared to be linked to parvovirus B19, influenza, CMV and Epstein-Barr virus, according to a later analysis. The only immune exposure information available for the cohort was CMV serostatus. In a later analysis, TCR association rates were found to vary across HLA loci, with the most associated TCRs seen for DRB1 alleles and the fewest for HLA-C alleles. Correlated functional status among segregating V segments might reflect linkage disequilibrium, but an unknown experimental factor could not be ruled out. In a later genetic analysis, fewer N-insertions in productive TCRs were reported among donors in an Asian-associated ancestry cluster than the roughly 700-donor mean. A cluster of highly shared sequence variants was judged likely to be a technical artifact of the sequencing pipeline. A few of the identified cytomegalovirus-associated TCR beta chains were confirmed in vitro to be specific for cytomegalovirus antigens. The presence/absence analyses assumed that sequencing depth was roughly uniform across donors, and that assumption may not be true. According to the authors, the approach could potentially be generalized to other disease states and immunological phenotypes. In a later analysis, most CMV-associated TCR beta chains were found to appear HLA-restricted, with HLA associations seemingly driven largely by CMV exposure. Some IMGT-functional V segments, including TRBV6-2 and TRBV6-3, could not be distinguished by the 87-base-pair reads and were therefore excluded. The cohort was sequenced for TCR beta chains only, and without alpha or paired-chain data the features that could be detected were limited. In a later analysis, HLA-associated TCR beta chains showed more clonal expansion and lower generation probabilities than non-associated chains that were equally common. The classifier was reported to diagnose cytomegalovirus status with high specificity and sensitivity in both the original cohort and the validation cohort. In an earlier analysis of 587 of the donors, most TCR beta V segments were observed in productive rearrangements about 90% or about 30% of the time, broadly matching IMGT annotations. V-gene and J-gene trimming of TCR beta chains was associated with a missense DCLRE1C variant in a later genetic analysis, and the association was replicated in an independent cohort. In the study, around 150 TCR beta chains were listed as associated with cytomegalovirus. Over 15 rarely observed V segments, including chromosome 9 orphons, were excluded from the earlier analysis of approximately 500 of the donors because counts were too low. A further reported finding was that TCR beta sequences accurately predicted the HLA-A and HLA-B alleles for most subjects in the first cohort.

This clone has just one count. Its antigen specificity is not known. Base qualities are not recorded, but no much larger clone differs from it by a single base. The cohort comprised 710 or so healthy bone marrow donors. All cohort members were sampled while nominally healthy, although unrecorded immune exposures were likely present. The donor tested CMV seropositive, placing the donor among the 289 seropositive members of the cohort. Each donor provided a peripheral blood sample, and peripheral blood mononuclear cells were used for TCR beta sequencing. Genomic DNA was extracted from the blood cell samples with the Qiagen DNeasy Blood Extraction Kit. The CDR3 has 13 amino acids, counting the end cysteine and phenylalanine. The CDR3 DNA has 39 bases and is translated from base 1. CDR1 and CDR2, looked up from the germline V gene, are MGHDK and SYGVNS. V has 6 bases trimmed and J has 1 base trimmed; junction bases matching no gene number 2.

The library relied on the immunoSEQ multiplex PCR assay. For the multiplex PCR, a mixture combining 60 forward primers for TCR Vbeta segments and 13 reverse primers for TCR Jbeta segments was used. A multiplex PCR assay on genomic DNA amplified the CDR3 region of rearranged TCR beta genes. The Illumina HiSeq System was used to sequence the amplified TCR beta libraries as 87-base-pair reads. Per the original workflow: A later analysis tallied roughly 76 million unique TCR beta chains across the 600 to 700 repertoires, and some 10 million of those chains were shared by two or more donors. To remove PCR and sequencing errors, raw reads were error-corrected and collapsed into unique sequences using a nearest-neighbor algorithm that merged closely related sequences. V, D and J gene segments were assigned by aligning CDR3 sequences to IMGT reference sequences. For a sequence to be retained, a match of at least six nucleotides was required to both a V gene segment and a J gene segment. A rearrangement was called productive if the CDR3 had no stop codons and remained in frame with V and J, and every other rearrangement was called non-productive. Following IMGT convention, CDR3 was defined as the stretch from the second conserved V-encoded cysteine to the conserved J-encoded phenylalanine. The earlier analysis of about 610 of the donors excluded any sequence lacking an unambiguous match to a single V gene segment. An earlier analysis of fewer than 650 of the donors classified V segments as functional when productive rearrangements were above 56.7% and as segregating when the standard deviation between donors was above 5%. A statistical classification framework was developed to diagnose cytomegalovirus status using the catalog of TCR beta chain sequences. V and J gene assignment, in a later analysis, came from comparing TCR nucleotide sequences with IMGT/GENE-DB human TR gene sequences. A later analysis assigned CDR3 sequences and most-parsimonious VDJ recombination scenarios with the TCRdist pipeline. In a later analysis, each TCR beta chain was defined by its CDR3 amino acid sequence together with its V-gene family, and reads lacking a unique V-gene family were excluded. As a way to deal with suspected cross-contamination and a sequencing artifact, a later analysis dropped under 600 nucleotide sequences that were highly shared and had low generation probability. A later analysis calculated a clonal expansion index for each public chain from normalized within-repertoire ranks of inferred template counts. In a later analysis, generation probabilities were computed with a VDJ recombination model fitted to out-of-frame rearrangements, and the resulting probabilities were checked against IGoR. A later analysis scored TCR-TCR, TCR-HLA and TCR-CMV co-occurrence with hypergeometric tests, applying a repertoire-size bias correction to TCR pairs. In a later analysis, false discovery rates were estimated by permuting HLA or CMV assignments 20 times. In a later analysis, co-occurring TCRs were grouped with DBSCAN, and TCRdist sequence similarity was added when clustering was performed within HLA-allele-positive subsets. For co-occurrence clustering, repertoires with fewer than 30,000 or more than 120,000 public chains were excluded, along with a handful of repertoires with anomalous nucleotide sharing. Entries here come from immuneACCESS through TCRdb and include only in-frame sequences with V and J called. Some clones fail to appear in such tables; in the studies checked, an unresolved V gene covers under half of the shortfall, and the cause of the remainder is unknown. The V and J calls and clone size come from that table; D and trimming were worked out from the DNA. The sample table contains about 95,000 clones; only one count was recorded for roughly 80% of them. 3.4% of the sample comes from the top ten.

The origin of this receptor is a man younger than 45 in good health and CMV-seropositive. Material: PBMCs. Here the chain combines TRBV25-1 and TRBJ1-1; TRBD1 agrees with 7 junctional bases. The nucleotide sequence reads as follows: TGTGCCAGCAGCCGGACAGGGAACACTGAAGCTTTCTTT. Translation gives CASSRTGNTEAFF.